The T cell receptor beta chain described here comes from a study of T cell changes during pregnancy in multiple sclerosis. Sequenced by immunoSEQ multiplex PCR; TCRdb stores in-frame clones only, minus some. The sample holds roughly 49,000 clones, over 90% seen once. J gave up 0 bases and V 10 bases, and 9 bases lay outside the gene matches. CDR3 length: 16 residues. Germline V gives CDR1 LNHDA, CDR2 SQIVND (reference sequence). The sequences come from peripheral blood, collected after pregnancy. The rearrangement joins TRBV19 to TRBJ2-1, with TRBD1 identical over 10 bases. The receptor's source is a female donor with multiple sclerosis, enrolled in a pregnancy study. This CDR3 reads CATRDRGLDSYNEQFF. The DNA for the CDR3 is TGTGCCACCCGGGACAGGGGTCTAGACTCCTACAATGAGCAGTTCTTC.